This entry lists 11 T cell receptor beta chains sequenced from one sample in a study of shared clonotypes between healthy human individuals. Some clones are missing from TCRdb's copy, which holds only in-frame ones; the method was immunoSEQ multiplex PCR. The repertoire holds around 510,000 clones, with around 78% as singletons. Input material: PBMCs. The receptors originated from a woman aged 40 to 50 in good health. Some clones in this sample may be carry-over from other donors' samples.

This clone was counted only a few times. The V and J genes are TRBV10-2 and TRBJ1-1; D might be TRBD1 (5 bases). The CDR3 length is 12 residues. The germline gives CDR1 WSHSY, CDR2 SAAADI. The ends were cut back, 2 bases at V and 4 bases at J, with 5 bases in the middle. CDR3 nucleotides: TGCGCCAGCAGTGAGGGGACCACTGAAGCTTTCTTT. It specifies CASSEGTTEAFF.

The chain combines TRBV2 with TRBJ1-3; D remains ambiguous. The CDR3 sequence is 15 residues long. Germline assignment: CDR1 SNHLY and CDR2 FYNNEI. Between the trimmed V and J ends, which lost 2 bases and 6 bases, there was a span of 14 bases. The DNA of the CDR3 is TGTGCCAGCAGTGAACTCTCAGCCGCTTCAAACACCATATATTTT. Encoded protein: CASSELSAASNTIYF.

The CDR3 nucleotides read TGTGCCAGCAGCACCTTACAGGGGGCCGGGGAGCTGTTTTTT. It specifies CASSTLQGAGELFF. J is TRBJ2-2 and V is TRBV9, with 8 bases aligning to TRBD1. The CDR3 contains 14 residues. The trim removed 4 bases at V and 6 bases at J, leaving 5 bases unmatched. Germline V lookup: CDR1 SGDLS, CDR2 YYNGEE. The full variable domain, rest sourced from reference TRBV9 and TRBJ2-2, is DSGVTQTPKHLITATGQRVTLRCSPRSGDLSVYWYQQSLDQGLQFLIQYYNGEERAKGNILERFSAQQFPDLHSELNLSSLELGDSALYFCASSTLQGAGELFFGEGSRLTVL.

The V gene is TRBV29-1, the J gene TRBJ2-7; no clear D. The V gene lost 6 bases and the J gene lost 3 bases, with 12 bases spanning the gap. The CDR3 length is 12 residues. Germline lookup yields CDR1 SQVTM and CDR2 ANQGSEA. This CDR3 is CSVLWTDYEQYF. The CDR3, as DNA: TGCAGCGTACTCTGGACCGACTACGAGCAGTACTTC.

CDR3 nucleotide sequence: TGTGCCAGCATATCCCCAGGACGGAGCACAGATACGCAGTATTTT. Encoded protein: CASISPGRSTDTQYF. The genes are TRBV6-1 and TRBJ2-3, with D unresolved. V lost 7 bases and J lost 0, with 14 bases in between. The CDR3 is made up of 15 amino acids. Per the germline V gene, CDR1 is MNHNS and CDR2 is SASEGT.

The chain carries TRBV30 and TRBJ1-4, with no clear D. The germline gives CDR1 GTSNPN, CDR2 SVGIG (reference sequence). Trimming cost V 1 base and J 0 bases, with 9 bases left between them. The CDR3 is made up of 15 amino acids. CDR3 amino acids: CAWSATEATNEKLFF. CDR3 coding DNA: TGTGCCTGGAGTGCGACCGAAGCAACTAATGAAAAACTGTTTTTT.

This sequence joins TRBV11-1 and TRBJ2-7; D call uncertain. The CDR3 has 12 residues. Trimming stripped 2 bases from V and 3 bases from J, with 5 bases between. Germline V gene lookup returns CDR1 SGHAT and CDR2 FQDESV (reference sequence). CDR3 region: CASSLKNYEQYF. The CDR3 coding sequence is TGTGCCAGCAGCTTAAAAAACTACGAGCAGTACTTC.

The CDR3: CASSLAPTGAYEQYF. Here the CDR3 DNA reads TGTGCCAGCAGCTTGGCCCCAACCGGAGCCTACGAGCAGTACTTC. This sequence joins TRBV5-6 and TRBJ2-7; D gene unclear. The germline V and J ends were trimmed by 0 bases and 2 bases, with 12 bases remaining between them. CDR3 length: 15 residues. Germline V gene data show CDR1 as SGHDT and CDR2 as YYEEEE.

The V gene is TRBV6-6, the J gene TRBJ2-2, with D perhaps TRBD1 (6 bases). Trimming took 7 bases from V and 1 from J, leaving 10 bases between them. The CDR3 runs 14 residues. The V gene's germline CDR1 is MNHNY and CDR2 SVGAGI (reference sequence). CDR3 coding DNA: TGTGCCAGCAAAGAGGACAGGAACACCGGGGAGCTGTTTTTT. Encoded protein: CASKEDRNTGELFF.

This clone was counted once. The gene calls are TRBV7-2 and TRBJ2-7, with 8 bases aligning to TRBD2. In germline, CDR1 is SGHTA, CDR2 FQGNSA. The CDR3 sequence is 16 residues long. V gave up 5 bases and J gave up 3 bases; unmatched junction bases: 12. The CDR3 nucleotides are TGTGCCAGCAGCCCTTCCGGGACTAGGGTAGGCTACGAGCAGTACTTC. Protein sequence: CASSPSGTRVGYEQYF. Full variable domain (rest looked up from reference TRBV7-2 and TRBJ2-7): GAGVSQSPSNKVTEKGKDVELRCDPISGHTALYWYRQSLGQGLEFLIYFQGNSAPDKSGLPSDRFSAERTGGSVSTLTIQRTQQEDSAVYLCASSPSGTRVGYEQYFGPGTRLTVT.

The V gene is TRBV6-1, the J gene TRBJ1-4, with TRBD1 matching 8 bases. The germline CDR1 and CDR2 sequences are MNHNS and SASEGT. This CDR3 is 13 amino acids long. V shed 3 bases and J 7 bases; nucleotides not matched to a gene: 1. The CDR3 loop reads CASSDDRGEKLFF. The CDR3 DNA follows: TGTGCCAGCAGTGACGACAGGGGTGAAAAACTGTTTTTT.